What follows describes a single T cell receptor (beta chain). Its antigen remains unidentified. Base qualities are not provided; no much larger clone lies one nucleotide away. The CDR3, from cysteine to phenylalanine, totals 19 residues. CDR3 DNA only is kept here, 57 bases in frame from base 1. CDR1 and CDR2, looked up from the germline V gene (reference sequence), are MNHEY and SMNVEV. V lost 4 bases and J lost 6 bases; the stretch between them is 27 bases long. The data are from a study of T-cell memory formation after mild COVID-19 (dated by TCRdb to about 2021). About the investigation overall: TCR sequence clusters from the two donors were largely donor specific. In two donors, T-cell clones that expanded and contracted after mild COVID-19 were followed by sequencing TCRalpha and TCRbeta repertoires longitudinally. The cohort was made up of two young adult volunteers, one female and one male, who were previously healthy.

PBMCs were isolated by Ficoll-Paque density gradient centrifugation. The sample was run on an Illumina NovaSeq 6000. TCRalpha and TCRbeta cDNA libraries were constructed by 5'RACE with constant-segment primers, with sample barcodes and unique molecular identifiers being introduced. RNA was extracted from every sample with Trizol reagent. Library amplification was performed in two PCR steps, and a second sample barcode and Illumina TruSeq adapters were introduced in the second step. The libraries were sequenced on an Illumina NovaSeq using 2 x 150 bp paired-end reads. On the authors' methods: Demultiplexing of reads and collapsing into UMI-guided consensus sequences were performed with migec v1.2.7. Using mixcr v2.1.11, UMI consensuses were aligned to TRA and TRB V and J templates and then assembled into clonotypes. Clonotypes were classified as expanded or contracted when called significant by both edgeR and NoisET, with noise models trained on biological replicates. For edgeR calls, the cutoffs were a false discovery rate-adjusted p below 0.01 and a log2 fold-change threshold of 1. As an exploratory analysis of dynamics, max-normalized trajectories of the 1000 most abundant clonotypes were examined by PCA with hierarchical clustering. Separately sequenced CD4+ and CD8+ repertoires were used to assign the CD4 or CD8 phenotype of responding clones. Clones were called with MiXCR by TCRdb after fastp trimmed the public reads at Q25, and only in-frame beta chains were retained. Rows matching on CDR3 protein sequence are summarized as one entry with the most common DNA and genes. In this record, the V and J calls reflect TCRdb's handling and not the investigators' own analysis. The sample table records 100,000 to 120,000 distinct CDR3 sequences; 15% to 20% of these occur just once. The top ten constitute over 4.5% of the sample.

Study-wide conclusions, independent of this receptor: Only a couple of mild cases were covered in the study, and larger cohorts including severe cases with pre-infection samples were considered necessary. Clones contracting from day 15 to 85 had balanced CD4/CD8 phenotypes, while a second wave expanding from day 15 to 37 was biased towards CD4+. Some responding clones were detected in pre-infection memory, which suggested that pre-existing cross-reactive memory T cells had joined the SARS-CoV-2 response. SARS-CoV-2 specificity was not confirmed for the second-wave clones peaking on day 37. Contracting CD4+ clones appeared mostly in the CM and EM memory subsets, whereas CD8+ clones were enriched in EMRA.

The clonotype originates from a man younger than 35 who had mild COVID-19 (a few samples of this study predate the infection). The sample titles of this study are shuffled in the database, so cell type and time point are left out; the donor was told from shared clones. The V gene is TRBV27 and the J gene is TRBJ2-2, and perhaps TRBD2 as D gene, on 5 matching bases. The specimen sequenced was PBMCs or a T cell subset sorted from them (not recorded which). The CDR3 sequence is CASSWTVSRTFPVAGELFF. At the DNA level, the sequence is TGTGCCAGCAGTTGGACTGTTTCCCGCACCTTTCCCGTTGCCGGGGAGCTGTTTTTT.